This TCR beta chain was captured in a study of OX40 agonist ivuxolimab in advanced cancers. Study results and caveats: Average numbers of expanded clones were greater in CD8+ T cells than in CD4+. In a subset of nonresponders, normalized T-cell clonal expansion was also low. By week 6 at 0.1 to 3.0 mg/kg, blood CD4+ and CD8+ T cells had expanded clonally.

For this clone: What it recognizes is unknown.

Germline loops: CDR1 MNHNY, CDR2 SVGAGI (reference sequence). V shed 3 bases, J shed 3 bases, and the junction held 6 bases outside the gene matches. The CDR3 runs to 15 residues. Blood sampling was done at baseline, cycle 4 day 1, and cycle 7 day 1. Here immunoSEQ multiplex PCR was the method, and the copy in TCRdb shows in-frame clones only, minus some. The data hold more than 75,000 clones, with around nine tenths observed a single time. This rearrangement joins TRBV6-6 to TRBJ2-7; 9 bases are a match to TRBD1. The receptor was derived from an adult with an advanced solid tumor such as melanoma, head and neck, liver or kidney cancer. Sequenced material: CD4+ or CD8+ T cells sorted from blood, taken in a trial of the OX40 agonist ivuxolimab. CDR3 bases: TGTGCCAGCAGTTATTCCCCGGGACAGGGCTACGAGCAGTACTTC. Translation: CASSYSPGQGYEQYF.